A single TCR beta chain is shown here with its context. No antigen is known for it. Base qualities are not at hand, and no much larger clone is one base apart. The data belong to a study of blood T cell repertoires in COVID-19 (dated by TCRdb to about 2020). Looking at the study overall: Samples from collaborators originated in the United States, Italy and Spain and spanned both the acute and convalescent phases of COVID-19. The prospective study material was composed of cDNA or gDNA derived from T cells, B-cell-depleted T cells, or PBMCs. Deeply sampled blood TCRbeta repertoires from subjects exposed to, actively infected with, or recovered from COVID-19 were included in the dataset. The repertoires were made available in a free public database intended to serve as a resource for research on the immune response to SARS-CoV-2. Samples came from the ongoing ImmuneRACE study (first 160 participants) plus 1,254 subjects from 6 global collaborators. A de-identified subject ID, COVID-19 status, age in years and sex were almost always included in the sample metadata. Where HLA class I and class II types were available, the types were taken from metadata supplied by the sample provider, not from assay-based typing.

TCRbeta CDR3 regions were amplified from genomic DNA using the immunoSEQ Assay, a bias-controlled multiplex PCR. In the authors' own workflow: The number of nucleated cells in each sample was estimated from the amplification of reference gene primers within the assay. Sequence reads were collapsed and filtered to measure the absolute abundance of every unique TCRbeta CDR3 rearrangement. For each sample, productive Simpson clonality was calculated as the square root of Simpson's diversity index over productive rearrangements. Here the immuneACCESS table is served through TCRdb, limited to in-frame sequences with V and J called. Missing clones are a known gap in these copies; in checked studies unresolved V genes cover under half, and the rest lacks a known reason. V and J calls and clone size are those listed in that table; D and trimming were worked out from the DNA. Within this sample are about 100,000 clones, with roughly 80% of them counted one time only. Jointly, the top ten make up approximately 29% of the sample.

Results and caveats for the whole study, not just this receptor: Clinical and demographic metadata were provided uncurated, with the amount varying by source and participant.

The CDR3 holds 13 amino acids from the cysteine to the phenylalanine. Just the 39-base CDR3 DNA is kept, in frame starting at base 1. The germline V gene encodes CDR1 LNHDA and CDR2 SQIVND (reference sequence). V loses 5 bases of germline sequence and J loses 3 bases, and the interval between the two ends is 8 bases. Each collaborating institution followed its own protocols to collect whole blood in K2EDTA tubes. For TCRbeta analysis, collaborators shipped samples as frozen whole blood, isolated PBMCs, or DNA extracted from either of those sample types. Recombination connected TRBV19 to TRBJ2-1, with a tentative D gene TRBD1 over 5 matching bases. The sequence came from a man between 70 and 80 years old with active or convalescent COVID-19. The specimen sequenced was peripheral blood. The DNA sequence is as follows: TGTGCCAGTAGTCCAGACAGCTACAATGAGCAGTTCTTC. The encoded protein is CASSPDSYNEQFF.